The rows below give T cell receptor beta chains drawn from one sample of a study of metastatic and nonmetastatic thyroid tumors. TCRdb reprocessed the PCR reads using MiXCR. The data show about 34,000 clones, 35% to 45% seen once. The source material was tumor tissue. The receptors come from a female donor with papillary thyroid cancer or a benign thyroid nodule (not recorded which). Some clones in this sample may be carry-over from other donors' samples. The CDR3 runs from the conserved cysteine through the conserved F or W.

j_gene | v_gene | CDR3aa
TRBJ1-1 | TRBV6-1 | CASTHRGGNTEAFF
TRBJ1-5 | TRBV20-1 | CSARFSSNQPQHF
TRBJ1-1 | TRBV19 | CATKTGWAEAFF
TRBJ2-7 | TRBV6-2/TRBV6-3 | CASSYSRQGGYEQYF
TRBJ2-7 | TRBV19 | CASTLGDGEQYF
TRBJ1-5 | TRBV20-1 | CSAQRAGAHGSNQPQHF
TRBJ2-7 | TRBV6-5 | CASSYASPGQGAYEQYF
TRBJ2-3 | TRBV4-2 | CASSQRDSDTDTQYF
TRBJ2-2 | TRBV11-2 | CASSLELVDGELFF
TRBJ1-5 | TRBV18 | CASSLQGGDQPQHF
TRBJ2-7 | TRBV5-1 | CASSLENYEQYF